This T cell receptor beta chain was identified during a study of long-term antiretroviral therapy in people with HIV. Overall study: Sampling started about a decade before the 2015 immediate-ART recommendation. The study's findings and limits: Following ART, diversity rose but still fell short of transplant donor controls. Collection of the blood took place between the mid-2000s and the late 2010s. The ART regimens in use then may have been less effective than current ones.

V lost 6 bases and J lost 1; bases outside the gene matches: 4. Per the germline V gene, CDR1 is LNHDA and CDR2 is SQIVND (reference sequence). The CDR3 length is 14 residues. Researchers ran immunoSEQ v3.0 at survey level. TCRdb's copy holds only in-frame clones and misses some; the assay was immunoSEQ multiplex PCR. The profile shows 28,000 or so clones, around 85% of them singletons. To note about this clone: The antigen is not known.

In the United States, treatment was given to all participants with HIV. The chain has TRBV19 and TRBJ1-1; 8 bases match TRBD1. The material was unsorted PBMCs, obtained 0.8 years before starting antiretroviral therapy. This TCR derives from a man younger than 35 with HIV. CDR3 sequence (DNA): TGTGCCAGTAGATTTGACAGGGGGAACACTGAAGCTTTCTTT. It yields the protein CASRFDRGNTEAFF.